One sample yielded the 19 T cell receptor beta chains listed below, sequenced in a study of CD8 T cells in Susac syndrome. Random hexamers were used to reverse transcribe the RNA input (0.5 to 1 ug). TCRdb reanalysed the immunoSEQ multiplex PCR reads using MiXCR and keeps one entry per CDR3 protein. The sample has some 200,000 distinct CDR3 sequences, about 95% seen once. The sample taken for sequencing was CD4+ T cells from PBMCs. These receptors originate from a human donor with multiple sclerosis.

The chain recombines TRBV5-1 with TRBJ2-3, with TRBD2 identical over 8 bases. CDR3 size: 16 residues. Looked up from germline, CDR1 is SGHRS and CDR2 is YFSETQ. J gave up 8 bases and V 7 bases, and 18 bases lay outside the gene matches. CDR3 protein: CASAIDLRGVAFTQYF. The CDR3 nucleotides read TGCGCCAGCGCCATCGATCTGCGGGGGGTAGCCTTTACGCAGTATTTT. The full variable domain, in which reference TRBV5-1 and TRBJ2-3 provide the parts outside the CDR3, is KAGVTQTPRYLIKTRGQQVTLSCSPISGHRSVSWYQQTPGQGLQFLFEYFSETQRNKGNFPGRFSGRQFSNSRSEMNVSTLELGDSALYLCASAIDLRGVAFTQYFGPGTRLTVL.

The gene calls are TRBV24-1 and TRBJ2-5; 7 nucleotides align to TRBD1. Germline CDR1 is KGHDR and CDR2 is SFDVKD. The CDR3 length is 13 residues. V gave up 7 bases and J gave up 2 bases; unmatched junction bases: 3. CDR3 residues: CATRGTAQETQYF. The CDR3 coding sequence is TGTGCCACCAGAGGGACAGCACAAGAGACCCAGTACTTC.

J is TRBJ1-2 and V is TRBV25-1, with D unresolved. V lost 6 bases and J 2 bases, leaving 13 bases between the germline ends. The CDR3 is 14 amino acids. Germline CDR1 and CDR2: MGHDK and SYGVNS. The CDR3 here is CASRLDGDNYGYTF. CDR3 sequence (DNA): TGTGCCAGCAGATTGGACGGCGACAACTATGGCTACACCTTC.

This chain connects TRBV29-1 to TRBJ2-5; TRBD2 matches 7 bases. The CDR3 contains 13 residues. Germline V lookup: CDR1 SQVTM, CDR2 ANQGSEA. Unmatched junction bases numbered 6, after V lost 7 bases and J lost 1 base. DNA for the CDR3: TGCAGCGGGGGAGGGAAGTTCCAAGAGACCCAGTACTTC. It yields the protein CSGGGKFQETQYF.

This clonotype has a handful of counts. The chain joins TRBV7-9 to TRBJ2-1, with 8 bases identical to TRBD1. V lost 2 bases to trimming and J lost 7 bases; unmatched junction nucleotides: 7. This CDR3 spans 15 amino acids. Germline V lookup: CDR1 SEHNR, CDR2 FQNEAQ (reference sequence). The CDR3 reads CASSLRAGGRNEQFF. CDR3 nucleotide sequence: TGTGCCAGCAGCTTAAGGGCAGGGGGCAGAAATGAGCAGTTCTTC.

This clonotype was counted once. The rearrangement uses TRBV20-1 and TRBJ2-7, with TRBD1 as a possible D gene (6 bases). V was cut by 5 bases and J by 2 bases, with 16 bases left in between. Looked up from germline, CDR1 is DFQATT and CDR2 is SNEGSKA (reference sequence). CDR3 length: 14 residues. DNA for the CDR3: TGCAGTGCTCCCAACAGGGTCGGAGCCTACGAGCAGTACTTC. The encoded protein is CSAPNRVGAYEQYF.

The chain joins TRBV30 to TRBJ1-2; D is uncertain. This CDR3 comprises 14 residues. Trimming pared 3 bases from V and 4 bases from J, leaving 15 bases between. Germline lookup yields CDR1 GTSNPN and CDR2 SVGIG (reference sequence). The CDR3 loop reads CAWSGHPLGYGYTF. For the CDR3, the DNA is TGTGCCTGGAGCGGGCATCCCCTCGGCTATGGCTACACCTTC.

This chain uses TRBV24-1 with TRBJ2-3; no firm D call. The length of the CDR3 is 13 residues. Trimming shortened V by 1 base and J by 6 bases, and 7 bases separated the two germline ends. CDR1 is KGHDR, CDR2 SFDVKD, per germline. The CDR3 bases are TGTGCCACCAGTGATTTTTTGCAGGATACGCAGTATTTT. Amino acids: CATSDFLQDTQYF.

The chain is built from TRBV3-1 and TRBJ2-7; D unresolved. V gave up 1 base and J gave up 1 base, with 8 bases separating them. The CDR3 loop spans 14 amino acids. CDR1 LGHDT and CDR2 YNNKEL come from the germline V gene (reference sequence). The CDR3 DNA sequence: TGTGCCAGCAGCCAAGTGGTCAGTTCCTACGAGCAGTACTTC. Residues: CASSQVVSSYEQYF.

The chain recombines TRBV20-1 with TRBJ1-5; 8 bases line up with TRBD1. The trim removed 0 bases at V and 3 bases at J, leaving 10 bases unmatched. The CDR3 loop spans 17 amino acids. CDR1 and CDR2 from the germline V gene are DFQATT and SNEGSKA (reference sequence). The CDR3 spells CSARDPHLTGDNQPQHF. The CDR3 nucleotides read TGCAGTGCTAGAGATCCCCACCTGACAGGGGACAATCAGCCCCAGCATTTT.

The CDR3 region is CATIGWRGQETQYF. Written as DNA, the CDR3 is TGTGCCACGATAGGTTGGCGGGGGCAAGAGACCCAGTACTTC. The rearrangement uses TRBV2 and TRBJ2-5; TRBD2 aligns across 7 bases. The germline gives CDR1 SNHLY, CDR2 FYNNEI. Unmatched junction bases numbered 10, after V lost 10 bases and J lost 2 bases. The CDR3 length is 14 residues.

CDR3 nucleotide sequence: TGTGCCAGCAGCGGCCAGGAGGGCTGGCGTGGCTACACCTTC. The encoded protein is CASSGQEGWRGYTF. The V and J genes are TRBV5-6 and TRBJ1-2; D gene ambiguous. Germline V lookup: CDR1 SGHDT, CDR2 YYEEEE. Between the trimmed V and J ends, which lost 4 bases and 7 bases, there was a span of 17 bases. The CDR3 is 14 amino acids.

V usage is TRBV9 and J usage is TRBJ2-4, with TRBD1 matching over 8 bases. CDR1 is SGDLS, CDR2 YYNGEE, per germline. This CDR3 comprises 16 residues. V trimming: 3 bases; J trimming: 9 bases; junction bases outside the gene matches: 14. The CDR3 loop reads CASSAPPGQVQGIQYF. The CDR3 coding sequence is TGTGCCAGCAGCGCTCCCCCGGGACAGGTTCAGGGCATTCAGTACTTC.

The CDR3 reads CASSQLRQAYGYTF. The CDR3 coding sequence is TGCGCCAGCAGTCAACTACGACAGGCCTATGGCTACACCTTC. The chain has TRBV23-1 and TRBJ1-2; possible D gene TRBD1, 6 bases. TRBV23-1 is an ORF; its function is uncertain. This CDR3 region has 14 residues. Between the trimmed V and J ends, which lost 2 bases and 4 bases, there was a span of 11 bases.

The chain carries TRBV12-3 or TRBV12-4 and TRBJ2-7; D gene unclear. The CDR3 runs 13 residues. Trimming took off 8 bases at V and 1 base at J, with 12 bases between the two ends. CDR3 DNA: TGTGCCAGCTGGTCCAGACTGTCCTACGAGCAGTACTTC. This gives the protein CASWSRLSYEQYF.

The CDR3 sequence: CASSSPVGHGNTEAFF. As DNA, the CDR3 is TGTGCCAGCAGCTCTCCTGTGGGCCACGGAAACACTGAAGCTTTCTTT. The genes are TRBV7-9 and TRBJ1-1; no firm D call. Trimming removed 4 bases from V and 2 bases from J, with 17 bases in between. Germline CDR1 reads SEHNR; CDR2 reads FQNEAQ (reference sequence). The CDR3 is 16 amino acids.

The chain employs TRBV3-1 and TRBJ1-2; D is ambiguous. The CDR3 loop spans 13 amino acids. Germline loops: CDR1 LGHDT, CDR2 YNNKEL (reference sequence). Trimming cost V 5 bases and J 6 bases, with 13 bases left between them. CDR3 loop: CASSARGPDGYTF. The CDR3 nucleotides read TGTGCCAGCAGCGCAAGAGGTCCAGATGGCTACACCTTC. The full variable domain, with the rest looked up from reference TRBV3-1 and TRBJ1-2, is DTAVSQTPKYLVTQMGNDKSIKCEQNLGHDTMYWYKQDSKKFLKIMFSYNNKELIINETVPNRFSPKSPDKAHLNLHINSLELGDSAVYFCASSARGPDGYTFGSGTRLTVV.

The chain recombines TRBV20-1 with TRBJ2-1; D uncertain. V lost 5 bases and J 7 bases, leaving 9 bases between the germline ends. Germline V gene sequence: CDR1 DFQATT, CDR2 SNEGSKA (reference sequence). This CDR3 is built from 11 residues. The CDR3 nucleotides read TGCAGTGCTCGGATTAAGAATGAGCAGTTCTTC. It is translated as CSARIKNEQFF.

This chain connects TRBV29-1 to TRBJ2-3; 7 positions match TRBD1. The CDR3 is 12 residues long. Germline lookup yields CDR1 SQVTM and CDR2 ANQGSEA. V trimming: 5 bases; J trimming: 4 bases; junction bases outside the gene matches: 3. The CDR3 is CSVSGGADTQYF. The CDR3 DNA is TGCAGCGTTTCAGGGGGAGCAGATACGCAGTATTTT.